This T cell receptor beta chain derives from a study of CD8 T cells in Susac syndrome. Reverse transcription used roughly 0.45 to 1 ug RNA and random hexamers. TCRdb passed the immunoSEQ multiplex PCR reads through MiXCR, listing each CDR3 protein once. Among more than 130,000 distinct CDR3 sequences, roughly 94% were seen once, and the ten largest hold over 0.25%. This CDR3 has 13 residues. Germline-derived CDR1 and CDR2 are DFQATT and SNEGSKA (reference sequence). V was clipped by 2 bases and J by 3 bases, with 10 bases between them. Sequencing of TCR beta was performed on blood CD8+ T cells and on blood CD4+ T cells. Controls were drawn from healthy donors and were matched for age and sex.

The chain has TRBV20-1 and TRBJ2-5; D unresolved. This sequence was found in a human donor in good health. The specimen sequenced was CD8+ T cells from PBMCs. The CDR3 sequence is CSARKREKETQYF. The CDR3 nucleotides are TGCAGTGCTAGAAAACGAGAAAAAGAGACCCAGTACTTC.